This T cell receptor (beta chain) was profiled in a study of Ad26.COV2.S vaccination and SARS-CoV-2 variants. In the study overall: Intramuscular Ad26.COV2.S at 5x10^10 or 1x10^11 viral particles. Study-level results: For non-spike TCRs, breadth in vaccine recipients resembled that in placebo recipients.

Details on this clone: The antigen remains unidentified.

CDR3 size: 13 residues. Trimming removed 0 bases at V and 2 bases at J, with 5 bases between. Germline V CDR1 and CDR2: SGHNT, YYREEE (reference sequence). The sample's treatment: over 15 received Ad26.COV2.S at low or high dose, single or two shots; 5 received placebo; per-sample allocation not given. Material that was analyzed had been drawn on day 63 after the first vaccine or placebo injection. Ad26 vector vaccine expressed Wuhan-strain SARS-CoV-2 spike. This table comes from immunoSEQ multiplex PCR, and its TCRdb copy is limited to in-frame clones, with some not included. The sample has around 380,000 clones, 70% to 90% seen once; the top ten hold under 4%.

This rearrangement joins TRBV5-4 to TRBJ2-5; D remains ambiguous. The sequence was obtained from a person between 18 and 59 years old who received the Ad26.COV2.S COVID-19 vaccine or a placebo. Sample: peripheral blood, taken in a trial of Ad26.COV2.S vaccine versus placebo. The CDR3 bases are TGTGCCAGCAGCTTGGCGAAACAAGAGACCCAGTACTTC. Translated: CASSLAKQETQYF.